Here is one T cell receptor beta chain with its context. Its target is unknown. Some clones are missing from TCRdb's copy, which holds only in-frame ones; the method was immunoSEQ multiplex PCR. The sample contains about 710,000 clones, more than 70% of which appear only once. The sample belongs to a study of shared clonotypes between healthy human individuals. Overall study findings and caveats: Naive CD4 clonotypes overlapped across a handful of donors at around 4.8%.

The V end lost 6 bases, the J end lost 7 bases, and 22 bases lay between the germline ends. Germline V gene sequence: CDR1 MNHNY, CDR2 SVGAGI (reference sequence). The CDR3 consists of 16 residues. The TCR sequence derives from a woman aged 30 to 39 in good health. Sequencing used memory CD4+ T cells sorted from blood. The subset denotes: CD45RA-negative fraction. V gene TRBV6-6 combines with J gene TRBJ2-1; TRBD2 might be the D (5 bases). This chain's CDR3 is CASSPLAGDKKNEQFF. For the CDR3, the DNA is TGTGCCAGCAGCCCCCTTGCGGGCGACAAGAAGAATGAGCAGTTCTTC.